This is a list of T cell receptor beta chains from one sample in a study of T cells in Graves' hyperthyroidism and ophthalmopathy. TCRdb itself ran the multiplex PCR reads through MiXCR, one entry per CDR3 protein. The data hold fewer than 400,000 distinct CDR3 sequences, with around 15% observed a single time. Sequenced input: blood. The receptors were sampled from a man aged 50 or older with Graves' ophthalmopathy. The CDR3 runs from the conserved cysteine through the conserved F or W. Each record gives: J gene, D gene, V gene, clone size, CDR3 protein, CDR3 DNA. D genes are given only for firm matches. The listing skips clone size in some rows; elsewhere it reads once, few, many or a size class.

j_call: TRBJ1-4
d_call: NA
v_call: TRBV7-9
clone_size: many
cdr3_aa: CASSLSLPKGNEKLFF
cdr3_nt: TGTGCCAGCAGCTTGTCACTCCCGAAGGGTAATGAAAAACTGTTTTTT

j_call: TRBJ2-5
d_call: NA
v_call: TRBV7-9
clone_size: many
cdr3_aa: CASSLGISGQETQYF
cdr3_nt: TGTGCCAGCAGCTTGGGTATAAGCGGCCAAGAGACCCAGTACTTC

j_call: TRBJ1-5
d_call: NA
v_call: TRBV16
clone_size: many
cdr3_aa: CASSRRQPNSNQPQHF
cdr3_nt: TGTGCCAGCAGCCGCCGACAGCCTAATAGCAATCAGCCCCAGCATTTT

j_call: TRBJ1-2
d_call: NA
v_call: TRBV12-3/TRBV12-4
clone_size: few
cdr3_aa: CASSATVDGYTF
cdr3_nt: TGTGCCAGCAGTGCGACAGTGGATGGCTACACCTTC

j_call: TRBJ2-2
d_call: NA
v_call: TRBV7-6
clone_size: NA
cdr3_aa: CASSAEFMNTGELFF
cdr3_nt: TGTGCCAGCAGCGCCGAGTTCATGAACACCGGGGAGCTGTTTTTT

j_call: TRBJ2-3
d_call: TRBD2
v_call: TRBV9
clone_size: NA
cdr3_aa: CASSEGLAGGHTQYF
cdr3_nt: TGTGCCAGCAGCGAGGGACTAGCGGGAGGGCATACGCAGTATTTT

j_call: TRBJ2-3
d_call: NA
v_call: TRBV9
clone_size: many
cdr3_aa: CASSVEGGRTGPGRSTDTQYF
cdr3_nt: TGTGCCAGCAGCGTAGAGGGGGGGAGGACAGGCCCAGGACGGAGCACAGATACGCAGTATTTT

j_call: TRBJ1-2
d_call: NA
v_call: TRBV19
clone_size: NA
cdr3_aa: CASSIRGRFYGYTF
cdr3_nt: TGTGCCAGTAGTATCCGGGGGCGGTTCTATGGCTACACCTTC

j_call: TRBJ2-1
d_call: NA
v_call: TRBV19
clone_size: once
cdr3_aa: CASSIRFWEADNEQFF
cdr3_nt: TGTGCCAGTAGTATTAGATTTTGGGAGGCGGACAATGAGCAGTTCTTC

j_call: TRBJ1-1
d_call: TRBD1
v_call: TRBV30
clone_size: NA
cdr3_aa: CAWNLQGLTEAFF
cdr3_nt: TGTGCCTGGAACCTACAGGGGCTCACTGAAGCTTTCTTT

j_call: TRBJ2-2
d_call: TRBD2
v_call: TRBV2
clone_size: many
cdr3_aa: CASSFRTSGIGGELFF
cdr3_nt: TGTGCCAGCAGCTTTAGGACTAGCGGGATTGGCGGGGAGCTGTTTTTT

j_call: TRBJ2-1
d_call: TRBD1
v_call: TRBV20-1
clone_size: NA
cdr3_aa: CSAVHRGQGNEQFF
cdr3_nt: TGCAGTGCTGTTCACAGGGGGCAGGGGAATGAGCAGTTCTTC

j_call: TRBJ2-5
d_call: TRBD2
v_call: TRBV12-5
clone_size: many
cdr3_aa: CASGLGLAGGETQYF
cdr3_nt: TGTGCTAGTGGTTTGGGACTAGCGGGAGGAGAGACCCAGTACTTC

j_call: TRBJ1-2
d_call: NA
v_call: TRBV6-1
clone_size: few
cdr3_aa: CASNDPPSYGYTF
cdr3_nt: TGTGCCAGCAACGACCCGCCGAGCTATGGCTACACCTTC

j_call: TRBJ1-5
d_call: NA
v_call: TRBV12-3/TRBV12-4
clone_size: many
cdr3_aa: CASSLIGSRTSYSNQPQHF
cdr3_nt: TGTGCCAGCAGTTTGATCGGTAGTCGAACATCTTATAGCAATCAGCCCCAGCATTTT

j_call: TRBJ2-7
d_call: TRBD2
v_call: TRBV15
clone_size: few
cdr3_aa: CATSRDLGTSGSYEQYF
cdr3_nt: TGTGCCACCAGCAGAGATCTTGGAACTAGCGGGAGCTACGAGCAGTACTTC

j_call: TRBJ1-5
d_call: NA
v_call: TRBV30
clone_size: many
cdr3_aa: CAWAGGDNQPQHF
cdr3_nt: TGTGCCTGGGCCGGGGGCGACAATCAGCCCCAGCATTTT

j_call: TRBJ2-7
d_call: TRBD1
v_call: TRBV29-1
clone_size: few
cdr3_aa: CSVTQGANYEQYF
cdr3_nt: TGCAGCGTAACACAGGGGGCGAACTACGAGCAGTACTTC

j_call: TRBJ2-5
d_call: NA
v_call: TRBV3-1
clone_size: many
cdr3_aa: CASSLLGRPSLGETQYF
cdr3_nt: TGTGCCAGCAGCCTCCTGGGACGACCGAGCCTGGGAGAGACCCAGTACTTC

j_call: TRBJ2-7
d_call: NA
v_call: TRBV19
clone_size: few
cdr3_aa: CASSEGGRGYEQYF
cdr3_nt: TGTGCCAGTAGCGAAGGGGGACGAGGCTACGAGCAGTACTTC

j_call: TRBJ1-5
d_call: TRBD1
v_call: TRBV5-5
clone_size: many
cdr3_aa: CASSLETGGSNQPQHF
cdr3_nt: TGTGCCAGCAGCTTGGAGACAGGGGGGAGCAATCAGCCCCAGCATTTT

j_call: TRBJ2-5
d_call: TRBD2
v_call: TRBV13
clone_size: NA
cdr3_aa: CASSSWERAGGPWETQYF
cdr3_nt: TGTGCCAGCAGCTCCTGGGAGAGGGCGGGAGGGCCTTGGGAGACCCAGTACTTC

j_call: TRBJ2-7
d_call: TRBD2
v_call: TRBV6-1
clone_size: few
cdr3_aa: CAAKRLAGGEQYF
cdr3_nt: TGTGCCGCGAAGCGACTAGCGGGAGGCGAGCAGTACTTC

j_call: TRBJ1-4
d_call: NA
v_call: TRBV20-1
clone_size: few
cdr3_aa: CSAREVTGSRDEKLFF
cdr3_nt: TGCAGTGCTAGAGAGGTAACCGGGTCTCGGGATGAAAAACTGTTTTTT

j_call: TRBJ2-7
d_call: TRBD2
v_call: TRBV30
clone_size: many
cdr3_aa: CAWSVGGSGVYSYEQYF
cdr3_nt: TGTGCCTGGAGTGTAGGGGGTAGCGGGGTTTATTCCTACGAGCAGTACTTC

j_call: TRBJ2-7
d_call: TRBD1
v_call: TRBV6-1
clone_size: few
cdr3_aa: CASSYPIQGQKYEQYF
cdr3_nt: TGTGCCAGCAGTTACCCCATACAGGGGCAAAAATACGAGCAGTACTTC

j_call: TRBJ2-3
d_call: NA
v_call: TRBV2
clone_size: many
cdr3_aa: CANRAMAGGTDTQYF
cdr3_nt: TGTGCCAACAGGGCTATGGCTGGCGGCACAGATACGCAGTATTTT

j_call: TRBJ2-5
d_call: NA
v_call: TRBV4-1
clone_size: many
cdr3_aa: CASSQDRVGAHQETQYF
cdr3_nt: TGCGCCAGCAGCCAAGATCGAGTTGGCGCACACCAAGAGACCCAGTACTTC

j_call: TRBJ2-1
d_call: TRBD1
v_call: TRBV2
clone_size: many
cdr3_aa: CASSNSGQGNNEQFF
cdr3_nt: TGTGCCAGCAGCAATTCCGGACAGGGGAATAATGAGCAGTTCTTC

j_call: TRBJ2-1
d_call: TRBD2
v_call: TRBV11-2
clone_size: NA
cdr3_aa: CASSQFSGRAVEQFF
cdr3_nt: TGTGCCAGCAGCCAGTTTAGCGGGAGGGCCGTCGAGCAGTTCTTC

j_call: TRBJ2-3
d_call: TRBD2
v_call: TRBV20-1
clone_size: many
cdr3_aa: CSARDWASGRSTDTQYF
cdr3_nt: TGCAGTGCTAGAGATTGGGCTAGCGGGAGAAGCACAGATACGCAGTATTTT

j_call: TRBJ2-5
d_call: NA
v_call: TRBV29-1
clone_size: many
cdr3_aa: CSVEEATDISQETQYF
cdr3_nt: TGCAGCGTTGAAGAAGCGACGGACATCTCCCAAGAGACCCAGTACTTC

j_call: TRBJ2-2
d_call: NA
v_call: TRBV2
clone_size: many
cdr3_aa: CASSPRVAVNTGELFF
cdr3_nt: TGTGCCAGCAGCCCTCGGGTAGCGGTGAACACCGGGGAGCTGTTTTTT

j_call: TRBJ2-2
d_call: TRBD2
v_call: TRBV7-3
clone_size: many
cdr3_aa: CASSSMRESDTGELFF
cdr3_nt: TGTGCCAGCAGCTCAATGCGGGAGTCGGACACCGGGGAGCTGTTTTTT

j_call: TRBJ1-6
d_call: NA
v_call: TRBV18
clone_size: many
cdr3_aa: CASRRGQPNSPLHF
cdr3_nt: TGTGCCAGCCGTCGGGGGCAACCTAATTCACCCCTCCACTTT

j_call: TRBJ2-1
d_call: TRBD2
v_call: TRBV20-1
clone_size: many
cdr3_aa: CSAVSFQAGGPNEQFF
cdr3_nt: TGCAGTGCAGTATCGTTCCAAGCGGGAGGGCCTAATGAGCAGTTCTTC

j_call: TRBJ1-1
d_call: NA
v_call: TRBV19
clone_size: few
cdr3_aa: CASSIVGRNTEAFF
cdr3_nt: TGTGCCAGTAGTATAGTTGGGAGGAACACTGAAGCTTTCTTT

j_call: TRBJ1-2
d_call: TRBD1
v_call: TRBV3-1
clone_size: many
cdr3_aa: CASSRGQNYGYTF
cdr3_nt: TGTGCCAGCAGCAGGGGACAGAACTATGGCTACACCTTC

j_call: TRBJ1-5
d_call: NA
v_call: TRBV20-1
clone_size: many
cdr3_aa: CSARQDNSNQPQHF
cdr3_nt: TGCAGTGCTAGACAGGACAATAGCAATCAGCCCCAGCATTTT

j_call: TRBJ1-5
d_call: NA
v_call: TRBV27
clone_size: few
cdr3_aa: CASGTQGYSNQPQHF
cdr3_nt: TGTGCCAGCGGTACACAGGGTTATAGCAATCAGCCCCAGCATTTT

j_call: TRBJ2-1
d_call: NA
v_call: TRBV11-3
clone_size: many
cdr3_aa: CASSLVGLPNNEQFF
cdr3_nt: TGTGCCAGCAGCTTAGTAGGACTACCAAACAATGAGCAGTTCTTC

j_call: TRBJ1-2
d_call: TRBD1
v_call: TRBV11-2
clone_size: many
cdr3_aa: CASSLAVDRASYTF
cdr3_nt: TGTGCCAGCAGCTTAGCGGTCGACAGGGCCTCCTACACCTTC

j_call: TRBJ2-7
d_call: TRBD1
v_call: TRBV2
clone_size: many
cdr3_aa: CASTYRGDLEQYF
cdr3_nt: TGTGCCAGTACCTACAGGGGAGACCTCGAGCAGTACTTC

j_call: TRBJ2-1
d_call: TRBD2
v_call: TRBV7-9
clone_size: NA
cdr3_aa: CASSPLAGEGNEQFF
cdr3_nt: TGTGCCAGCAGCCCACTAGCGGGAGAAGGCAATGAGCAGTTCTTC

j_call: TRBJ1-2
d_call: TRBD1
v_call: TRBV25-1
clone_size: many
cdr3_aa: CASSEYGGTGKGYTF
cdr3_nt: TGTGCCAGCAGTGAATATGGGGGGACAGGGAAAGGCTACACCTTC

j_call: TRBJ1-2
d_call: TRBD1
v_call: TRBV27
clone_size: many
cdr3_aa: CASSFLPGQGGNGYTF
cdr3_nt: TGTGCCAGCAGTTTCCTCCCGGGACAGGGTGGAAATGGCTACACCTTC

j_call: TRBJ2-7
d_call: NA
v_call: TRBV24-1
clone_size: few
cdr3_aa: CATSDLDEQYF
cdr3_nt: TGTGCCACCAGTGATCTGGACGAGCAGTACTTC

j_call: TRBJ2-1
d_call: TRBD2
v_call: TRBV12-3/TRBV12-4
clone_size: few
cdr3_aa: CASSLYGTSGKEGEQFF
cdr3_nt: TGTGCCAGCAGTTTATACGGGACTAGCGGGAAAGAGGGTGAGCAGTTCTTC

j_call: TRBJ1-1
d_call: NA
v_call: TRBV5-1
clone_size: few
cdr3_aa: CASASGGSTEAFF
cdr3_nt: TGCGCCAGCGCTTCGGGGGGAAGCACTGAAGCTTTCTTT

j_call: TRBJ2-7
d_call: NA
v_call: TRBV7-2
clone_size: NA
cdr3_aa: CASSPWVSGSNEQYF
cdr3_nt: TGTGCCAGCAGCCCCTGGGTTAGCGGCTCGAACGAGCAGTACTTC